These 3 T cell receptor beta chains were sequenced from one sample in a study of human T cells and chemical hapten exposure. TCRdb re-derived calls from the RACE reads in MiXCR, one entry per CDR3 protein. The sample carries more than 60,000 distinct CDR3 sequences, 10% recorded once. Described time point: patch test 2, 6 weeks after DPC sensitization. Noted treatment: therapeutic diphenylcyclopropenone sensitization with weekly scalp DPC. This material consisted of whole blood, taken in connection with sensitization to the hapten diphenylcyclopropenone (DPC). These receptors all come from a woman in her forties or fifties with alopecia areata. Some clones in this sample may be carry-over from other donors' samples.

This clonotype was recorded at least ten times. This chain links TRBV20-1 with TRBJ2-1; TRBD2 matches at 7 bases. The CDR3 is 14 amino acids. Germline loops: CDR1 DFQATT, CDR2 SNEGSKA (reference sequence). Germline trimming cut 2 bases from V and 8 bases from J; bases unmatched to any gene: 9. In DNA, the CDR3 is TGCAGTGCTAGAAACCCCTTGCGGGAGCATGAGCAGTTCTTC. It translates to CSARNPLREHEQFF.

This clonotype was seen repeatedly, ten times or more. The chain links TRBV29-1 to TRBJ2-7, with 9 bases lining up with TRBD1. The CDR3 sequence is 11 residues long. CDR1 is SQVTM and CDR2 is ANQGSEA in the germline V gene. J gave up 4 bases and V 7 bases, and 2 bases lay outside the gene matches. The CDR3 here is CSGGTGYEQYF. Here the CDR3 DNA reads TGCAGCGGCGGGACAGGGTACGAGCAGTACTTC.

This clonotype came up many times. CDR3 DNA sequence: TGTGCCAGCAGTCCGGGATTCACGGGGACTGAAGCTTTCTTT. Amino acids: CASSPGFTGTEAFF. The genes are TRBV12-3 or TRBV12-4 and TRBJ1-1; D is ambiguous. V lost 5 bases and J lost 5, with 15 bases in between. This CDR3 spans 14 amino acids.